This T cell receptor (beta chain) was obtained from a study of Tregs in tolerant kidney transplant recipients. Study-level information: Mixed chimerism was transient after nonmyeloablative marrow transplants from related graft donors.

Libraries were prepared by immunoSEQ multiplex PCR; TCRdb keeps only in-frame clonotypes and omits some of them. In the table there are about 83,000 clones, approximately 98% of which are singletons. CD4+CD25+CD127- Tregs, CD4+CD25- non-Tregs, CD4 and CD8 cells were sorted. Study-wide results and caveats: Tregs expanded with activated donor B cells seemed most donor-specific. The small number of patients limits these findings pending further validation.

Points on this clone: Its target is not known.

Germline V lookup: CDR1 MNHNY, CDR2 SVGAGI (reference sequence). The CDR3 contains 16 residues. The ends were cut back, 0 bases at V and 5 bases at J, with 16 bases in the middle. This rearrangement joins TRBV6-6 to TRBJ1-1, with D tentatively TRBD1 (5 bases). The sample here was CD4+ T cells from blood, taken before the transplant. This TCR was sampled from a human donor who received a combined kidney and bone marrow transplant. The CDR3 spells CASSYSTVREGTEAFF. In DNA form, the CDR3 reads TGTGCCAGCAGTTACTCGACAGTCAGGGAGGGGACTGAAGCTTTCTTT.